Listed here is a single T cell receptor beta chain. Its matching antigen is unknown. Trimming took 5 bases from V and 0 from J, leaving 10 bases between them. The CDR3 totals 15 residues. Per germline, CDR1 MNHEY and CDR2 SMNVEV (reference sequence). Sequencing of TCR beta was performed on blood CD8+ T cells and on blood CD4+ T cells. FACS enriched CD8+ TEMRA cells, while bulk CD8+ and CD4+ were negatively isolated. RNA, at roughly 0.5 to 1 ug, was reverse transcribed with random hexamers. TCR beta CDR3 was amplified by immunoSEQ multiplex PCR. This amplification extended across 54 Vbeta and 13 Jbeta segments. One entry per CDR3 protein, called by TCRdb with MiXCR from the immunoSEQ multiplex PCR reads. The sample has 150,000 to 200,000 distinct CDR3 sequences; about 93% are singletons. This record belongs to a study of CD8 T cells in Susac syndrome. The study, taken as a whole, reports: The study conceded that relatively few individuals underwent its TCR sequencing and HLA analysis.

The rearrangement joins TRBV27 to TRBJ2-2; D gene unclear. The sequenced sample was CD4+ T cells from PBMCs. This sequence was found in a human donor in good health. The CDR3 sequence: CASSVTHANTGELFF. In nucleotides, the CDR3 is TGTGCCAGCAGTGTTACTCACGCGAACACCGGGGAGCTGTTTTTT.